This T cell receptor beta chain comes out of a study of T cell responses to AZD1222 COVID-19 vaccine. Points from the study as a whole: Spike-specific TCR repertoires showed rising breadth and depth after two AZD1222 doses. Most donors were white British, females outnumbered males, and clonal diversity was possibly underestimated. Repertoires were sampled only after the peak T cell response.

Using immunoSEQ multiplex PCR, the repertoire was profiled, and TCRdb retains in-frame clones only, with some absent. The sample gives 150,000 to 200,000 clones, roughly 92% of which show up once; 0.9% to 1.1% is in the top ten. Trimming removed 4 bases at V and 4 bases at J, with 13 bases between. The length of the CDR3 is 13 residues. Germline V CDR1 and CDR2: SQVTM, ANQGSEA. As to this clone: No antigen is known for it.

Combined were second doses at about 4 or about 12 weeks. The origin of this receptor is an adult who received the AZD1222 COVID-19 vaccine. V gene TRBV29-1 combines with J gene TRBJ1-2; D not certain. Sequencing was performed on peripheral blood, taken 28 days after the second AZD1222 dose. The CDR3 loop reads CSVANRATYGYTF. The DNA for the CDR3 is TGCAGCGTTGCCAACCGAGCAACCTATGGCTACACCTTC. The full variable domain, with the rest looked up from reference TRBV29-1 and TRBJ1-2, is SAVISQKPSRDICQRGTSLTIQCQVDSQVTMMFWYRQQPGQSLTLIATANQGSEATYESGFVIDKFPISRPNLTFSTLTVSNMSPEDSSIYLCSVANRATYGYTFGSGTRLTVV.